This record concerns one TCR beta chain sequence. Its antigen is still unknown. Investigators reverse transcribed all isolated RNA, so they sequenced expressed TCRB transcripts. The average output of naive, central memory and regulatory T cell samples was about 3.57 million reads. Method: immunoSEQ multiplex PCR; TCRdb's copy keeps in-frame clones and lacks some. The sample contains 150,000 to 190,000 clones, 10% of which appear only once. There are 16 residues in the CDR3. Between the trimmed V and J ends, which lost 2 bases and 7 bases, there was a span of 18 bases. Germline V gene data show CDR1 as LNHDA and CDR2 as SQIVND (reference sequence). The sample originates from a study of beta chain features in type 1 diabetes. Study conclusions and caveats: Naive, central memory and Treg TCRB repertoires seemed to resemble each other more closely in patients than they did in healthy donors. Among all four CD4+ subsets, Type 1 diabetes patients had TCRB CDR3s that were moderately but significantly shorter.

The specimen was central memory CD4+ T cells from blood. V gene TRBV19 combines with J gene TRBJ1-5; D may be TRBD1 (6 bases). This sequence originates from a man under 40 with type 1 diabetes. The CDR3 DNA is TGTGCCAGTAGTATATTTGCAGGGGCTAGGTACCAGCCCCAGCATTTT. Its protein product is CASSIFAGARYQPQHF. Full variable domain (rest looked up from reference TRBV19 and TRBJ1-5): DGGITQSPKYLFRKEGQNVTLSCEQNLNHDAMYWYRQDPGQGLRLIYYSQIVNDFQKGDIAEGYSVSREKKESFPLTVTSAQKNPTAFYLCASSIFAGARYQPQHFGDGTRLSIL.